This entry concerns a single TCR beta chain. This specimen belongs to a study of cytomegalovirus exposure and HLA in healthy donors. Trimming left V 0 bases short and J 4 bases short, with 7 bases between. The V gene's germline CDR1 is SGHRS and CDR2 YFSETQ. This CDR3 is 14 amino acids long. Method: immunoSEQ multiplex PCR; TCRdb's copy keeps in-frame clones and lacks some. The sample holds 90,000 to 120,000 clones, roughly 95% seen once. Sequencing input: PBMCs. This sequence originates from a woman younger than 35 in good health and CMV-seronegative. The chain recombines TRBV5-1 with TRBJ1-4; the D is unclear. The CDR3 is CASSLDQVNEKLFF. The DNA of the CDR3 is TGCGCCAGCAGCTTGGATCAGGTTAATGAAAAACTGTTTTTT.